The clone carrying this T cell receptor beta chain came up a few times. Next came a second PCR, run for about 7 to 12 cycles, which used a sample-barcoded 5' primer along with a J-beta primer mix. TCRdb reprocessed the 5' RACE reads with MiXCR, giving one entry per CDR3 protein. The sample carries around 1,500,000 distinct CDR3 sequences, 42% recorded once. This entry belongs to a study of blood T cells in healthy people across ages. The CDR3 has 13 amino acids. Germline CDR1 reads SGHVS; CDR2 reads FNYEAQ. Sample: blood. The TCR comes from a woman between 18 and 30 years old in good health. The chain recombines TRBV7-6 with TRBJ2-5; D unclear. The tail of the sequence fits TRBJ2-7 better, so the J call may be wrong. CDR3 DNA sequence: TGTGCCAGCAGTACTTCTCAAGGGTACGAGCAGTACTTC. It translates to CASSTSQGYEQYF.